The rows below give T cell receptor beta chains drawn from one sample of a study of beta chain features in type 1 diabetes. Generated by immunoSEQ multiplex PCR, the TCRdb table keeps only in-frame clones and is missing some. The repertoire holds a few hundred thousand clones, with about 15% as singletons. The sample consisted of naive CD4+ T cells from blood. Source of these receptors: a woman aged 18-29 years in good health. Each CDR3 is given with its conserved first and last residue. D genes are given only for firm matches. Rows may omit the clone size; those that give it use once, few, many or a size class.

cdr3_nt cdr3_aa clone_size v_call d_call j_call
TGTGCCAGCAGCGTTCAGACAGGGATCACTGAAGCTTTCTTT CASSVQTGITEAFF . TRBV7-3 TRBD1 TRBJ1-1
TGTGCCAGCAGTGAACAGGGACTAGCCAAAAACATTCAGTACTTC CASSEQGLAKNIQYF few TRBV2 . TRBJ2-4
TGCGCCAGCAGCCTGGGACTAGCGGGATTGGAGACCCAGTACTTC CASSLGLAGLETQYF few TRBV5-1 TRBD2 TRBJ2-5
TGTGCCAGCAGTTACTCTACTAGCGGGCAACAGTTCTTC CASSYSTSGQQFF . TRBV6-5 TRBD2 TRBJ2-1
TGCAGTGCTACCAAGCTTTACGAGCAGTACTTC CSATKLYEQYF . TRBV20-1 . TRBJ2-7
TGTGCCTGGAGTGTCGGCAGGGACACTGAAGCTTTCTTT CAWSVGRDTEAFF few TRBV30 . TRBJ1-1
TGTGCCTGGAGTGTATTACTGGGCACGGTGGATGAAAAACTGTTTTTT CAWSVLLGTVDEKLFF few TRBV30 . TRBJ1-4
TGTGCCAGCAGAGTAGAGCGGGTTTACAATGAGCAGTTCTTC CASRVERVYNEQFF . TRBV6-5 . TRBJ2-1
TGTGCCAGCAGCCTTCATGGGACAGCGGTCTACACCTTC CASSLHGTAVYTF . TRBV4-2 TRBD1 TRBJ1-2
TGTGCCATAAACCCCACAGGATCGAACACTGAAGCTTTCTTT CAINPTGSNTEAFF few TRBV10-3 . TRBJ1-1
TGTGCCACCAGCAGATCGGGACAACTTCTGACCTACGAGCAGTACTTC CATSRSGQLLTYEQYF few TRBV15 . TRBJ2-7
TGCAGCGGGGCCCCGTACGAGCAGTACTTC CSGAPYEQYF few TRBV29-1 . TRBJ2-7
TGTGCCAGCAGCTTGGCACTAGCGAACCGAGAGACCCAGTACTTC CASSLALANRETQYF few TRBV5-4 TRBD2 TRBJ2-5
TGTGCCAGCAGCGTAGAGGCTAGCGGGAGCGGGAACATTCAGTACTTC CASSVEASGSGNIQYF . TRBV9 TRBD2 TRBJ2-4
TGTGCCAGCGGACTAGTTCTGGGCGGGGAGCTGTTTTTT CASGLVLGGELFF few TRBV11-2 TRBD2 TRBJ2-2
TGTGCCAGCAGGGGGAGACTTGGCGAGCAGTACTTC CASRGRLGEQYF . TRBV28 . TRBJ2-7
TGTGCCAGCAGTGAACCCCGAGGTGGTCCGACCTACGAGCAGTACTTC CASSEPRGGPTYEQYF few TRBV2 . TRBJ2-7
TGCGCCAGCAGCCCCCGATCCTCCCGACAGGGCGTCGCCGAGCAGTACTTC CASSPRSSRQGVAEQYF . TRBV5-1 TRBD1 TRBJ2-7
TGTGCCTGGACGGCAGGGGCAACAGATACGCAGTATTTT CAWTAGATDTQYF . TRBV30 . TRBJ2-3
TGTGCCAGCAGCTTAATCGCAAGCGGGAGTTCGGTCGGGGAGCTGTTTTTT CASSLIASGSSVGELFF few TRBV7-3 TRBD2 TRBJ2-2
TGTGCCAGCACTCCGGACAGGGTCTATGGCTACACCTTC CASTPDRVYGYTF few TRBV6-5 TRBD1 TRBJ1-2
TGTGCCAGCTCACCACCGGGGACTCGATCGAATGAGCAGTTCTTC CASSPPGTRSNEQFF . TRBV18 . TRBJ2-1
TGTGCCAGCAGCCGCGGCGCTAGCGAAAACAATGAGCAGTTCTTC CASSRGASENNEQFF . TRBV11-3 . TRBJ2-1
TGTGCCAAGGAGGGACTAGCGGGGGGGACCGGGGAGCTGTTTTTT CAKEGLAGGTGELFF . TRBV7-2 TRBD2 TRBJ2-2
TGTGCCTGGACCCTCCCAGGGACATCACATAGTCAGCCCCAGCATTTT CAWTLPGTSHSQPQHF . TRBV30 . TRBJ1-5
TGTGCCAGCAGCTCTAGCGGAGTCCAAGAGACCCAGTACTTC CASSSSGVQETQYF . TRBV5-4 TRBD2 TRBJ2-5
TGCGCCAGCAGCGAGGGTGTAGGGCCCGAAGCTTTCTTT CASSEGVGPEAFF few TRBV5-1 . TRBJ1-1
TGTGCCAGCAGTTTAGCGATACTCTATGGCTACACCTTC CASSLAILYGYTF . TRBV28 . TRBJ1-2
TGTGCCACCAGCAGAGATTCAGGGACCTACGAGCAGTACTTC CATSRDSGTYEQYF few TRBV15 . TRBJ2-7
TGTGCCAGCTCACCAACGACAGACTACGAGCAGTACTTC CASSPTTDYEQYF few TRBV18 . TRBJ2-7
TGTGCCAGCAGCGTAGGTCTACCCTCCTACAATGAGCAGTTCTTC CASSVGLPSYNEQFF . TRBV9 . TRBJ2-1
TGTGCCAGCAGTTTCGACAGGGCTACCTACGAGCAGTACTTC CASSFDRATYEQYF few TRBV6-5 TRBD1 TRBJ2-7
TGCGCCAGCAGCTTGGCACTAGCGGGTAACACCGGGGAGCTGTTTTTT CASSLALAGNTGELFF . TRBV5-1 TRBD2 TRBJ2-2
TGTGCCAGCAGCGCCTCCTTTAGCGGGAGGGGTGTTAATGAGCAGTTCTTC CASSASFSGRGVNEQFF . TRBV9 TRBD2 TRBJ2-1
TGTGCCTGGAGTGTATCTAGCGGGAGCTACAATGAGCAGTTCTTC CAWSVSSGSYNEQFF few TRBV30 TRBD2 TRBJ2-1
TGTGCCAGCAGTGCAGACAGGGAAGCTTTCTTT CASSADREAFF few TRBV2 . TRBJ1-1
TGTGCCAGCAGCCACGACAGGGATCAAGGCTATGGCTACACCTTC CASSHDRDQGYGYTF . TRBV7-3 TRBD1 TRBJ1-2
TGTGCCAGCAGCTTAGGACAGGGGGCGAACAATCAGCCCCAGCATTTT CASSLGQGANNQPQHF . TRBV7-9 TRBD1 TRBJ1-5
TGTGCCAGCAGTCCCCCCCTAGCCAAAAACATTCAGTACTTC CASSPPLAKNIQYF . TRBV6-5 . TRBJ2-4
TGTGCCTGGGACAAACAGGGACCAAACATTCAGTACTTC CAWDKQGPNIQYF few TRBV30 . TRBJ2-4
TGTGCCAGCAGGGGTAGCCTAAACACTGAAGCTTTCTTT CASRGSLNTEAFF . TRBV2 . TRBJ1-1
TGTGCCAGCAGCCCGCGGGAGGGCGGTGAGCAGTTCTTC CASSPREGGEQFF few TRBV7-3 TRBD2 TRBJ2-1
TGTGCCTGGAGGGACTCTCAAGAGACCCAGTACTTC CAWRDSQETQYF . TRBV30 . TRBJ2-5
TGTGCCTGGAGTGTAGGACAGTCCTCTGGAAACACCATATATTTT CAWSVGQSSGNTIYF few TRBV30 . TRBJ1-3
TGTGCCAGCTCACCACCGGGGAGACCTTATCGTGAGCAGTTCTTC CASSPPGRPYREQFF . TRBV18 . TRBJ2-1
TGCAGCTGTGAGGCTTCCGGGGAGACCCAGTACTTC CSCEASGETQYF . TRBV29-1 . TRBJ2-5
TGTGCCAGCAGTTACGGAGGATATGGCTACACCTTC CASSYGGYGYTF few TRBV6-5 . TRBJ1-2
TGCAGCGTTCGGGACAGACCCACAGATACGCAGTATTTT CSVRDRPTDTQYF . TRBV29-1 TRBD1 TRBJ2-3
TGTGCCAGCAGCTCACGACTAGCGGGAATGAACGAGCAGTACTTC CASSSRLAGMNEQYF few TRBV9 TRBD2 TRBJ2-7
TGTGCCAGCGGACAGGGGTCAGAGACCCAGTACTTC CASGQGSETQYF few TRBV28 TRBD1 TRBJ2-5
TGTGCCAGCTCACCCCAATTGACAGCAACTAATGAAAAACTGTTTTTT CASSPQLTATNEKLFF few TRBV18 . TRBJ1-4